This is a list of T cell receptor beta chains from one sample in a study of T cell repertoires in cytomegalovirus infection. TCRdb ran MiXCR on the reads and lists one entry per CDR3 protein. This sample carries some 600,000 distinct CDR3 sequences, 24% of them seen once, and the ten largest clones take approximately 8.2%. Sequences were obtained from CD8+ T cells from PBMCs. These receptors all stem from a human donor in good health (CMV status not recorded). Some clones in this sample may be carry-over from other donors' samples. Both conserved end residues are part of each CDR3. D genes are given only for firm matches. Size is stated for part of the rows, as once, few or many counts, or as a class when the clone is expanded.

v_gene,d_gene,j_gene,abundance,CDR3nt,CDR3aa
TRBV14,-,TRBJ2-7,many,TGTGCCAGCAGCCAAGATTGGTACGGACGGACGAACTACGACGAGCAGTACTTC,CASSQDWYGRTNYDEQYF
TRBV27,TRBD1,TRBJ1-5,many,TGTGCCAGCAGCCCCCGGGACAGGGTCAATCAGCCCCAGCATTTT,CASSPRDRVNQPQHF
TRBV20-1,TRBD2,TRBJ2-1,-,TGCGGTGCTAGAGAACTAGCGGACTACAATGAGCAGTTCTTC,CGARELADYNEQFF
TRBV7-6,TRBD2,TRBJ2-7,many,TGTGCCAGCAGCTTAGGGACAACCCTCCTAGCGGGGGACACCTACGAGCAGTACTTC,CASSLGTTLLAGDTYEQYF
TRBV19,TRBD2,TRBJ2-1,once,TGTGCCAGTAGTATCTCGGCTAGCGGGGGGGATGAGCAGTTCTTC,CASSISASGGDEQFF
TRBV20-1,TRBD1,TRBJ2-7,-,TGCAGTGCTAGATCCACGGACAGGGGGCTCGACGAGCAGTACTTC,CSARSTDRGLDEQYF
TRBV7-2,TRBD1,TRBJ1-2,many,TGTGCCAGCAGCCCCGGGACAGGCTCCTATGGCTACACCTTC,CASSPGTGSYGYTF
TRBV7-9,-,TRBJ2-7,few,TGTGCCAGCAGCGCACCCCAAGGGTCGGATGAGCAGTACTTC,CASSAPQGSDEQYF
TRBV7-2,-,TRBJ2-4,many,TGTGCCAGCAGTTACCGGGCCAAAAACATTCAGTACTTC,CASSYRAKNIQYF
TRBV7-8,-,TRBJ2-3,many,TGTGCCAGCAGACAAGAGGTTTTTGGGGGCCGCACAGATACGCAGTATTTT,CASRQEVFGGRTDTQYF
TRBV29-1,-,TRBJ2-7,once,TGCAGCGTTGAGGGGTTATCCTACGAGCAGTACTTC,CSVEGLSYEQYF
TRBV15,-,TRBJ2-1,few,TGTGCCACCAGCAGAGATCGTGGGTCTGGTAATGAGCAGTTCTTC,CATSRDRGSGNEQFF
TRBV5-1,TRBD2,TRBJ2-7,-,TGCGCCAGCAGCCCCGGGACTAGCGGACGAGAGCAGTACTTC,CASSPGTSGREQYF
TRBV7-2,TRBD2,TRBJ2-3,many,TGTGCCAGCAGCAGACTAGCGGGAATGACAGATACGCAGTATTTT,CASSRLAGMTDTQYF
TRBV10-3,TRBD1,TRBJ1-2,-,TGTGCCATCTCCCCTTCGGACAGGGGGCTATACGGCTACACCTTC,CAISPSDRGLYGYTF
TRBV6-6,-,TRBJ2-7,-,TGTGCCACCGTAGTACAGGGAGGGGAGCAGTACTTC,CATVVQGGEQYF
TRBV7-9,TRBD1,TRBJ1-2,many,TGTGCCAGCAGCTACGGACAGGGTGATGGCTACACCTTC,CASSYGQGDGYTF
TRBV6-2/TRBV6-3,-,TRBJ2-2,many,TGTGCCAGCAGTTACACCTGGGGGAGTGCGACGAACACCGGGGAGCTGTTTTTT,CASSYTWGSATNTGELFF
TRBV6-6,-,TRBJ2-7,once,TGTGCCAGCAGTTTGAAGGGTGGTATTAACGAGCAGTACTTC,CASSLKGGINEQYF
TRBV25-1,-,TRBJ1-1,-,TGTGCCAGCAGTGAATATTACAGGACGGAGCTGAACACTGAAGCTTTCTTT,CASSEYYRTELNTEAFF
TRBV12-5,-,TRBJ2-1,many,TGTGCTAGTGCCGAGTTTCCGGGGAGCGATGAGCAGTTCTTC,CASAEFPGSDEQFF
TRBV4-2,-,TRBJ1-2,-,TGTGCCAGCAGCCCAGGTCCCGGGTCCTACTATGGCTACACCTTC,CASSPGPGSYYGYTF
TRBV29-1,-,TRBJ1-2,-,TGCAGCGTTGTAAATACAGATGGCTACACCTTC,CSVVNTDGYTF